This TCR beta chain stems from a study of cytomegalovirus exposure and HLA in healthy donors. Study in general: Ancestry clustering placed around four fifths of 350 to 500 genotyped donors in the Caucasian-associated cluster. Study outcomes and limitations: An ancestry cluster, one associated with Asian ancestry, reportedly showed fewer N-insertions than the approximately 660-donor mean in a later analysis. Prior analysis indicated that the majority of TCR beta V segments exhibited productivity approximately 87% or approximately 30% of the time. Rare TCR sequences predominated, though certain public TCRs were found in many donors.

A multiplex PCR was run with 60 Vbeta primers and 13 Jbeta primers. The repertoire was sequenced with immunoSEQ multiplex PCR; TCRdb's copy has only in-frame clones and lacks some. In the table there are fewer than 130,000 clones, roughly 70% of which are singletons. About this clone: Its target is unknown.

Trimming cost V 5 bases and J 3 bases; bases outside gene matches: 5. Germline CDR1 and CDR2: LNHDA and SQIVND (reference sequence). The length of the CDR3 is 17 residues. Sequenced material: PBMCs. The TCR sequence derives from a man aged 40-50 years in good health and CMV-seropositive. This chain connects TRBV19 to TRBJ2-1, with TRBD2 identical over 15 bases. In DNA form, the CDR3 reads TGTGCCAGTAGTCCGGGACTAGCGGGAGGACACTACAATGAGCAGTTCTTC. The encoded protein is CASSPGLAGGHYNEQFF.